This TCR beta chain was captured in a study of blood T cell repertoires in COVID-19. On the study more broadly: PBMCs, B-cell-depleted T cells, or T cells provided the cDNA or gDNA that made up the material.

The CDR3 has 14 residues. Germline V CDR1 and CDR2: MDHEN, SYDVKM. V shed 4 bases, J shed 7 bases, and the junction held 7 bases outside the gene matches. Clones were sequenced by immunoSEQ multiplex PCR, and TCRdb holds only the in-frame ones, with some missing. Among 150,000 to 200,000 clones listed, about 80% were seen once. The sequencing sample was made of PBMCs or T cells enriched from blood (not recorded which). The chain couples TRBV28 to TRBJ1-3, with 7 bases identical to TRBD1. This sequence originates from a man aged 45-65 years who had recovered from COVID-19. CDR3 nucleotides: TGTGCCAGCAGTTCTGACAGGGCGGGGAACACCATATATTTT. Amino acids: CASSSDRAGNTIYF.